This T cell receptor (beta chain) is from a study of blood T cell repertoires in COVID-19. Looking at the study overall: Some COVID-19 samples were acute and others convalescent; all came from the United States, Italy and Spain.

Authors' data handling: Amplification of reference gene primers provided the estimated nucleated cell counts. Clones were read by immunoSEQ multiplex PCR, and TCRdb kept only the in-frame ones, dropping some. V and J calls plus clone size are reproduced from that table; the DNA served to infer D and trimming. The sample lists about 150,000 clones; approximately 88% were seen once. CDR3 length equals 14 residues. V lost 5 bases and J lost 8; bases outside the gene matches: 9. Germline V gene lookup returns CDR1 SGHTA and CDR2 FQGTGA. The sequence came from a human donor in a cohort sampled during active COVID-19. Sequencing was carried out using peripheral blood. The V gene is TRBV7-3, the J gene TRBJ2-1; 7 positions match TRBD2. The CDR3 sequence is CASSPPGTIHEQFF. CDR3 nucleotides: TGTGCCAGCAGCCCCCCCGGGACTATCCATGAGCAGTTCTTC.